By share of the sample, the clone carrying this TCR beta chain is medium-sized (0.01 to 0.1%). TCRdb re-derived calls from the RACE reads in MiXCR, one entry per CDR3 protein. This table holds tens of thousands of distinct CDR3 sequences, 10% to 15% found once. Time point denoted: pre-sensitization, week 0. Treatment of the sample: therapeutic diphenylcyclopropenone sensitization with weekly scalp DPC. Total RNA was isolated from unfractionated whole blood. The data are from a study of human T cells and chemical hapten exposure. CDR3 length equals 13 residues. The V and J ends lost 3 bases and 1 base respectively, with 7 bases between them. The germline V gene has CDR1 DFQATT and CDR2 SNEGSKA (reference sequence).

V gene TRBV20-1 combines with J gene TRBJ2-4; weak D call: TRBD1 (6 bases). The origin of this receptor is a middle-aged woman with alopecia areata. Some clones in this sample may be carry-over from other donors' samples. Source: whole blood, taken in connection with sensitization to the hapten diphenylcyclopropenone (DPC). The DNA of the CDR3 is TGCAGTGCTAGGCAGGGGGCCAAAAACATTCAGTACTTC. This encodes CSARQGAKNIQYF.